A single sample gave rise to the 8 T cell receptor beta chains below, sequenced in a study of T cells expressing NK-cell markers. From the 5' RACE reads, TCRdb lists one entry per CDR3 protein and no DNA. This listing includes roughly 430,000 distinct CDR3 sequences. Sequencing used blood T cells: a sorted CD56 or NKG2C T cell subset, CD4+ or CD8+ T cells, or bulk PBMC T cells (not recorded which). The receptors stem from a woman between 18 and 75 years old in good health.

The V and J genes are TRBV5-1 and TRBJ2-1; TCRdb picks TRBD1, but there is no DNA to check that call. The CDR3 length is 16 residues. The V gene's germline CDR1 is SGHRS and CDR2 YFSETQ. The CDR3 protein is CASSLEGTGLGNEQFF.

The chain employs TRBV20-1 and TRBJ2-1; the D gene TCRdb calls, TRBD2, cannot be checked with no DNA. Germline values: CDR1 DFQATT, CDR2 SNEGSKA (reference sequence). This CDR3 has 14 amino acids. CDR3 sequence reads: CSAKLAGSYNEQFF.

The gene calls are TRBV11-2 and TRBJ2-2; TCRdb's D gene call, TRBD1, goes unchecked for lack of DNA. This CDR3 has 20 amino acids. Germline CDR1 and CDR2: SGHAT and FQNNGV. CDR3 residues: CASSGRDRRLPDMNTGELFF.

The genes are TRBV5-1 and TRBJ2-1. This CDR3 is 15 amino acids long. Germline V gene lookup returns CDR1 SGHRS and CDR2 YFSETQ. CDR3: CASRNLESSYNEQFF.

The rearrangement joins TRBV12-3 or TRBV12-4 to TRBJ1-3. This CDR3 has 13 residues. The CDR3 sequence: CASRAILGNTIYF.

The V and J genes are TRBV2 and TRBJ2-4. The CDR3 runs 14 residues. In germline, CDR1 is SNHLY, CDR2 FYNNEI. This CDR3 is CASIKELAKNIQYF.

The J gene is TRBJ1-1, the V gene TRBV29-1; the D call of TRBD1 rests on TCRdb alone, since no DNA is present to check it. Germline V gene data show CDR1 as SQVTM and CDR2 as ANQGSEA. The CDR3 spans 12 residues. The CDR3 is CSAEGADTEAFF.

V gene TRBV5-4 combines with J gene TRBJ1-1. This CDR3 has 14 residues. The germline gives CDR1 SGHNT, CDR2 YYREEE (reference sequence). CDR3 protein: CASSLQLGVAEAFF.